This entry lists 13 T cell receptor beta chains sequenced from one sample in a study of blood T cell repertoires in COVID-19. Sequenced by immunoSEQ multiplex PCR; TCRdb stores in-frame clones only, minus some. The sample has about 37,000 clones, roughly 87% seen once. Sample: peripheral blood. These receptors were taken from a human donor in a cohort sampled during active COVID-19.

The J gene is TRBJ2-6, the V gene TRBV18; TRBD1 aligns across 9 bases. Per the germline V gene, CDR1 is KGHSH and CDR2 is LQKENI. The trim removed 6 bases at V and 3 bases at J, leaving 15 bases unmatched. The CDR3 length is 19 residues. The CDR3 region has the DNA TGTGCCAGCTCCCTAAAAAGTCCCGGGACAGGGATTGGGGCCAACGTCCTGACTTTC. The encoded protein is CASSLKSPGTGIGANVLTF.

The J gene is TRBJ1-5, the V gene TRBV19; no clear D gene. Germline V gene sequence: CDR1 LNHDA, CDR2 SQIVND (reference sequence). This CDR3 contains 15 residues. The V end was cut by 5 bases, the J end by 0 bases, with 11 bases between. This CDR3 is CASSLGLYSNQPQHF. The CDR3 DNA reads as TGTGCCAGTAGTCTGGGCCTTTATAGCAATCAGCCCCAGCATTTT. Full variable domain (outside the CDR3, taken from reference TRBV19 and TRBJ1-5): DGGITQSPKYLFRKEGQNVTLSCEQNLNHDAMYWYRQDPGQGLRLIYYSQIVNDFQKGDIAEGYSVSREKKESFPLTVTSAQKNPTAFYLCASSLGLYSNQPQHFGDGTRLSIL.

CDR3 protein: CASSPSGQETQYF. DNA for the CDR3: TGTGCCAGCAGTCCATCAGGGCAAGAGACCCAGTACTTC. The chain recombines TRBV6-5 with TRBJ2-5, with D possibly being TRBD1 (5 bases). In germline, CDR1 is MNHEY, CDR2 SVGAGI. V was shortened by 5 bases and J by 2 bases, with 9 bases between the two germline ends. The CDR3 totals 13 residues.

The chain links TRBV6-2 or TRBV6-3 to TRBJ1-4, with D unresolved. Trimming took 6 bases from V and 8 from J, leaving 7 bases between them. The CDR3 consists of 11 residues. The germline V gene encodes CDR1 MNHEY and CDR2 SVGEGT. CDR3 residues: CASSSSEKLFF. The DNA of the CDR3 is TGTGCCAGCAGCTCCTCCGAAAAACTGTTTTTT.

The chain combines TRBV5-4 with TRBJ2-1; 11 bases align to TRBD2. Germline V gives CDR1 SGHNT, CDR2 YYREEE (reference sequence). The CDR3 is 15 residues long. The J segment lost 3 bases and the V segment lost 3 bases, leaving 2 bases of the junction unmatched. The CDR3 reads CASSWGTSGYNEQFF. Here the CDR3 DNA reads TGTGCCAGCAGCTGGGGGACTAGCGGCTACAATGAGCAGTTCTTC. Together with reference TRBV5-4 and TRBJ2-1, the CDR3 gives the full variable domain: ETGVTQSPTHLIKTRGQQVTLRCSSQSGHNTVSWYQQALGQGPQFIFQYYREEENGRGNFPPRFSGLQFPNYSSELNVNALELDDSALYLCASSWGTSGYNEQFFGPGTRLTVL.

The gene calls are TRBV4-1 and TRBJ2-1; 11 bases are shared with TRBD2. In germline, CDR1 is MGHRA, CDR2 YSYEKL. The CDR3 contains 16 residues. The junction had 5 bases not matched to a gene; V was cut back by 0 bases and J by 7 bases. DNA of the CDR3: TGCGCCAGCAGCCAAGATCGGACTAGCGGGTGGAATGAGCAGTTCTTC. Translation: CASSQDRTSGWNEQFF.

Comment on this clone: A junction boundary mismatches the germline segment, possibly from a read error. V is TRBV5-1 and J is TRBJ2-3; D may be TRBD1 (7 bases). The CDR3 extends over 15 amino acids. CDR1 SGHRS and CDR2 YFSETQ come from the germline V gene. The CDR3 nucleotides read TGCGCCAGCAGGTTGGAGGGGGCGCGGACAGATACGCAGTATTTT. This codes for CASRLEGARTDTQYF.

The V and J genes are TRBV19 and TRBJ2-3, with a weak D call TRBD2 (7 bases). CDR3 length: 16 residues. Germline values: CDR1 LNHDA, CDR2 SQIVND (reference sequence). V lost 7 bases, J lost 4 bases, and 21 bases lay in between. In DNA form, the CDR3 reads TGTGCCAGTACTAATGGGCGGGGGCCGACCGCAGATACGCAGTATTTT. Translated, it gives CASTNGRGPTADTQYF.

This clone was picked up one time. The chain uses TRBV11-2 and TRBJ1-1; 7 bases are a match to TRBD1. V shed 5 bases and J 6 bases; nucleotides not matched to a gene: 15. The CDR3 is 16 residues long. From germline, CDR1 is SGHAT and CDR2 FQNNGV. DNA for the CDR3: TGTGCCAGCAGCCCCGGGAGAGGAGGGGGCCCTTCTGAAGCTTTCTTT. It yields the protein CASSPGRGGGPSEAFF.

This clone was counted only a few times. CDR3 DNA: TGCGCCAGCAGTCAATCGGTACAGTTCACTGAAGCTTTCTTT. Translated, it gives CASSQSVQFTEAFF. V usage is TRBV23-1 and J usage is TRBJ1-1; D gene unclear. TRBV23-1 is treated as an ORF (open reading frame) with a function not yet certain. This CDR3 spans 14 amino acids. The germline V and J ends were trimmed by 0 bases and 4 bases, with 9 bases remaining between them.

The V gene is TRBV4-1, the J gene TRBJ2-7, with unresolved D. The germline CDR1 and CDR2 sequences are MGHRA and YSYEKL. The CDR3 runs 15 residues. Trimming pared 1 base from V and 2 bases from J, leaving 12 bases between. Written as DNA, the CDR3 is TGCGCCAGCAGCCAAGGAATTGGCAGTACCTACGAGCAGTACTTC. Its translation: CASSQGIGSTYEQYF.

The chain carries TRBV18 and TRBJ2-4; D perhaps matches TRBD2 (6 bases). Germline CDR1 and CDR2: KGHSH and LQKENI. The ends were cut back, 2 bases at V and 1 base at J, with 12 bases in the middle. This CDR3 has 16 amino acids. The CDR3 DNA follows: TGTGCCAGCTCACCAACAACGGGAGTTGCCAAAAACATTCAGTACTTC. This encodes CASSPTTGVAKNIQYF.

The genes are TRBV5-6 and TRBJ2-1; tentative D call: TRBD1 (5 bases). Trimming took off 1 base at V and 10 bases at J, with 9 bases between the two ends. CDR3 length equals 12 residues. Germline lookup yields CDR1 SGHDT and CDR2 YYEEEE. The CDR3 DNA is TGTGCCAGCAGCTTGAAAGGGGTCGAGCAGTTCTTC. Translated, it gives CASSLKGVEQFF.